This T cell receptor (beta chain) was identified during a study of control samples from healthy donors and cancer patients (TCRdb year 2020). A note on this clone: The antigen it binds to is not known. Per-nucleotide qualities are absent, and no much larger clonotype sits a single base away.

The method behind the library was the immunoSEQ multiplex PCR assay. TCRdb limited this immuneACCESS table to in-frame rearrangements with V and J called. A share of clones is missing; checked studies link under half to unresolved V genes, and the rest is unexplained. Here the sample has 46,000 or so clones; over 90% occur a single time. The ten biggest clones cover roughly a quarter of the sample. There are 17 amino acids in the CDR3, from cysteine to phenylalanine inclusive. Here the CDR3 DNA is all that survives: 51 bases in frame from base 1. This sequence uses TRBV21-1 and TRBJ1-4. TRBV21-1 corresponds to a pseudogene. The clonotype originates from a woman in her forties or fifties with head and neck cancer. The material sequenced was PBMCs. The bases read TGTGCCAGCAGCACGGGGAGGAAACAGTCATCAAGGGAAAAACTGTTTTTT. Translated, this gives CASSTGRKQSSREKLFF.